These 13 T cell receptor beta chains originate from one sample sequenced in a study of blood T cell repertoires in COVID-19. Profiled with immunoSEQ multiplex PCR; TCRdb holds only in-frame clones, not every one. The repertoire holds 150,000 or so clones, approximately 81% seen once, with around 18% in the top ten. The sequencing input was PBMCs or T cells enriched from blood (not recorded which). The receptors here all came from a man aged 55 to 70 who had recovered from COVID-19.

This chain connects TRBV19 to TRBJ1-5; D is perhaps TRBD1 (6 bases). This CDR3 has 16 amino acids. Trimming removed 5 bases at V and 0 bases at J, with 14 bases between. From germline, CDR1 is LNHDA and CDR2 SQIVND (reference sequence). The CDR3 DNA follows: TGTGCCAGTAGTTTACAGGGCCAGTATAGCAATCAGCCCCAGCATTTT. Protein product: CASSLQGQYSNQPQHF.

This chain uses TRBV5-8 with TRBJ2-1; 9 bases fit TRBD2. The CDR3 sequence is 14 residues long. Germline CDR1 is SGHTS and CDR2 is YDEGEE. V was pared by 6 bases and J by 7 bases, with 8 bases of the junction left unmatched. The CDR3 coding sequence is TGTGCCAGCATCCCTAGCGGGGTAAGAAATGAGCAGTTCTTC. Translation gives CASIPSGVRNEQFF.

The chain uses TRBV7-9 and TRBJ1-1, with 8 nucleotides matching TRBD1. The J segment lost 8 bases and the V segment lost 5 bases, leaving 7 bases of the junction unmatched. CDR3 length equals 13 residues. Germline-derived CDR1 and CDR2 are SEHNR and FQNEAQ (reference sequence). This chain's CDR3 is CASSLGQAAEAFF. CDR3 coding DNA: TGTGCCAGCAGCCTGGGACAGGCGGCCGAAGCTTTCTTT.

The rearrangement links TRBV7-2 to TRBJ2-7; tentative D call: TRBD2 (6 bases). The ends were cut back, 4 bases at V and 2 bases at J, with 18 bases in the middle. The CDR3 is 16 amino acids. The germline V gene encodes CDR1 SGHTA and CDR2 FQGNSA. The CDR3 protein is CASSSVEASAPYEQYF. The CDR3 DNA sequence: TGTGCCAGCAGCTCAGTCGAGGCTAGCGCTCCCTACGAGCAGTACTTC.

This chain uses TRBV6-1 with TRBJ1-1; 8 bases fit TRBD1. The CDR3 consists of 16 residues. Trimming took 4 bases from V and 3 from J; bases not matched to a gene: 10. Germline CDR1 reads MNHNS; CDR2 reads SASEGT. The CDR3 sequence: CASSAQGATPHTEAFF. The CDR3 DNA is TGTGCCAGCAGTGCCCAGGGGGCTACTCCTCACACTGAAGCTTTCTTT.

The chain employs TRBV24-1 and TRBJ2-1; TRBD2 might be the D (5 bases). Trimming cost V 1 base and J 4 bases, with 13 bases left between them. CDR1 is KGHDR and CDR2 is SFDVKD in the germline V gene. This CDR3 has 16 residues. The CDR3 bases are TGTGCCACCAGTGATTTCACCCCCACGGGGTACAATGAGCAGTTCTTC. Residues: CATSDFTPTGYNEQFF.

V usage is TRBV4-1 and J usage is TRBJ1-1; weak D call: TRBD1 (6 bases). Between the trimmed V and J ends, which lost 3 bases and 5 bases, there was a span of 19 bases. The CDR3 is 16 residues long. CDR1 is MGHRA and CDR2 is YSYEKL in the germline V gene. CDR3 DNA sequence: TGCGCCAGCAGCCATCACGCCGGGACATCGGTTACTGAAGCTTTCTTT. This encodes CASSHHAGTSVTEAFF.

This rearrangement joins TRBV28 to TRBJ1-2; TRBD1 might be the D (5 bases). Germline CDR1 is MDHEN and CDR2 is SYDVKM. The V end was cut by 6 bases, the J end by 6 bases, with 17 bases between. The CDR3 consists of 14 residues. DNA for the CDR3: TGTGCCAGCAGCCCCTCGGGGGGGGGTCATGGCTACACCTTC. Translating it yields CASSPSGGGHGYTF.

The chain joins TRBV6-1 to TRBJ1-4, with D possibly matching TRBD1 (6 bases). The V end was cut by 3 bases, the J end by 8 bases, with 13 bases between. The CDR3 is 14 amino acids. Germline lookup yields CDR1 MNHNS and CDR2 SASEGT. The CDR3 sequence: CASSERGAGEKLFF. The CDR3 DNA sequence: TGTGCCAGCAGTGAGCGGGGGGCAGGAGAAAAACTGTTTTTT.

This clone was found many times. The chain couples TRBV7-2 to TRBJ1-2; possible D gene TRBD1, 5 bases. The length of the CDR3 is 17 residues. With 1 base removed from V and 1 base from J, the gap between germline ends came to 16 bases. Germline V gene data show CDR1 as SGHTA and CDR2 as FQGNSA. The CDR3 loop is CASSLGVGRVDNYGYTF. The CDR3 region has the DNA TGTGCCAGCAGCTTAGGAGTGGGCAGGGTAGATAACTATGGCTACACCTTC.

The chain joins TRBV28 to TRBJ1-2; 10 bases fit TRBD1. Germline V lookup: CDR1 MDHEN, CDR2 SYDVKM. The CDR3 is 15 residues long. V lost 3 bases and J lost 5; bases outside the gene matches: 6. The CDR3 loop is CASSFRDRGQYGYTF. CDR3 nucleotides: TGTGCCAGCAGTTTCCGGGACAGGGGTCAGTATGGCTACACCTTC.

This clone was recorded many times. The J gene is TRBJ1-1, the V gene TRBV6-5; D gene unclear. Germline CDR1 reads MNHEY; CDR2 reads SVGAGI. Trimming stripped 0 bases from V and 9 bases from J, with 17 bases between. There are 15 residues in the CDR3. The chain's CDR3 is CASSYSRSADAKAFF. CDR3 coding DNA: TGTGCCAGCAGTTACTCTAGAAGCGCCGATGCCAAAGCTTTCTTT.

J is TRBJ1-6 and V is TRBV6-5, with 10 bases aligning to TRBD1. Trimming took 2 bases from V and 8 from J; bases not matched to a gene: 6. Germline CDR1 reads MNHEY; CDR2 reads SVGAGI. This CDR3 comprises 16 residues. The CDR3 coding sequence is TGTGCCAGCAGTTACCGGACAGGGGGAGGGGATTCACCCCTCCACTTT. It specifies CASSYRTGGGDSPLHF.